These 3 T cell receptor beta chains were all obtained from the same sample, sequenced in a study of blood T cell repertoires in COVID-19. Repertoires were generated with immunoSEQ multiplex PCR, while TCRdb's copy carries only in-frame clones and drops some. Among 150,000 to 200,000 clones, more than 75% were seen once, and the ten largest hold approximately 15%. What was sequenced was PBMCs or T cells enriched from blood (not recorded which). All receptors come from a woman in her forties or fifties who had recovered from COVID-19.

The genes are TRBV5-1 and TRBJ1-4, with TRBD1 matching 7 bases. The germline CDR1 and CDR2 sequences are SGHRS and YFSETQ. V trimming: 1 base; J trimming: 6 bases; junction bases outside the gene matches: 6. The CDR3 totals 15 residues. The CDR3 reads CASSLRGTADEKLFF. Written as DNA, the CDR3 is TGCGCCAGCAGCTTGCGGGGGACAGCAGATGAAAAACTGTTTTTT.

This clone is a singleton in its sample. The gene calls are TRBV2 and TRBJ2-1, with TRBD2 matching 11 bases. The length of the CDR3 is 14 residues. Unmatched junction bases numbered 5, after V lost 4 bases and J lost 9 bases. Germline-derived CDR1 and CDR2 are SNHLY and FYNNEI. DNA for the CDR3: TGTGCCAGCAGTGTAGCGGGAGGGGGTGGTGAGCAGTTCTTC. Residues: CASSVAGGGGEQFF.

The chain carries TRBV10-3 and TRBJ2-3, with 8 bases identical to TRBD1. The CDR3 spans 14 residues. V trimming: 6 bases; J trimming: 3 bases; junction bases outside the gene matches: 5. CDR1 is ENHRY and CDR2 is SYGVKD in the germline V gene. CDR3 loop: CAIRKTGATDTQYF. CDR3 sequence (DNA): TGTGCCATCAGGAAGACAGGGGCGACAGATACGCAGTATTTT.